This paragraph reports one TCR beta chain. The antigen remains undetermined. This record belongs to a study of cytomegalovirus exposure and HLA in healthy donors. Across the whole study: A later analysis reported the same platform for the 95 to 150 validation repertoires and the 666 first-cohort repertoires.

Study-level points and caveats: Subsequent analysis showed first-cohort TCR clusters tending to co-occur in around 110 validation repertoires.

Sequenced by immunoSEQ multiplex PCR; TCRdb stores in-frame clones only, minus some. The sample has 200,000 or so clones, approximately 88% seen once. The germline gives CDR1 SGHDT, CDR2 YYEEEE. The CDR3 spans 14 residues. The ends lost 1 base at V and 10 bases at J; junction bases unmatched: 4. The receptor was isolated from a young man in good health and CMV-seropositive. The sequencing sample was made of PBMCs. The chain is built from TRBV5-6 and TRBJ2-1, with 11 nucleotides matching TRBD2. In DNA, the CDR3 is TGTGCCAGCAGCTTGACTAGCGGGAGTTGGGAGCAGTTCTTC. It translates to CASSLTSGSWEQFF.